These 26 T cell receptor beta chains share one sample of origin, sequenced in a study of neoadjuvant anti-PD-1 for oral cavity cancer. Clones were read by immunoSEQ multiplex PCR, and TCRdb kept only the in-frame ones, dropping some. The sample has approximately 7,000 clones, 55% to 75% seen once; the top ten hold 2.5% to 3%. The sample in question was PBMCs, obtained before nivolumab (anti-PD-1) treatment. Receptors originate from a person between 40 and 79 years old with oral cavity squamous cell carcinoma.

The rearrangement joins TRBV25-1 to TRBJ1-6, with D unresolved. Deletions cut 2 bases from V and 10 bases from J, with 12 bases between. This CDR3 spans 14 amino acids. Germline V gene lookup returns CDR1 MGHDK and CDR2 SYGVNS. In DNA, the CDR3 is TGTGCCAGCAGTGAAGTTGGTCGGGGATCACCCCTCCACTTT. It codes for CASSEVGRGSPLHF.

The chain carries TRBV29-1 and TRBJ2-5, with a weak D call TRBD2 (5 bases). The V gene lost 0 bases and the J gene lost 4 bases, with 12 bases spanning the gap. CDR3 length: 14 amino acids. The V gene's germline CDR1 is SQVTM and CDR2 ANQGSEA. Written as DNA, the CDR3 is TGCAGCGTTGAAGATGAGGGCCACAGAGAGACCCAGTACTTC. This codes for CSVEDEGHRETQYF.

The rearrangement links TRBV5-1 to TRBJ1-1; D is ambiguous. This CDR3 is 13 amino acids long. Germline V lookup: CDR1 SGHRS, CDR2 YFSETQ. Trimming shortened V by 4 bases and J by 1 base, and 8 bases separated the two germline ends. In nucleotides, the CDR3 is TGCGCCAGCAGCCCTTCGGCGAACACTGAAGCTTTCTTT. Translating it yields CASSPSANTEAFF. Using reference TRBV5-1 and TRBJ1-1 for the parts outside the CDR3, the full variable domain is KAGVTQTPRYLIKTRGQQVTLSCSPISGHRSVSWYQQTPGQGLQFLFEYFSETQRNKGNFPGRFSGRQFSNSRSEMNVSTLELGDSALYLCASSPSANTEAFFGQGTRLTVV.

This clone showed up just once. The chain joins TRBV5-6 to TRBJ2-3, with 8 bases identical to TRBD2. Trimming removed 4 bases from V and 1 base from J; junction bases left unmatched: 14. The CDR3 is made up of 18 amino acids. CDR1 and CDR2 from the germline V gene are SGHDT and YYEEEE. The CDR3 nucleotides are TGTGCCAGCAGCCAATACCCGGGACTAGTCATGGGCACAGATACGCAGTATTTT. It specifies CASSQYPGLVMGTDTQYF.

V and J are TRBV7-2 and TRBJ1-1; possible D gene TRBD1, 6 bases. The CDR3 consists of 14 residues. CDR1 is SGHTA, CDR2 FQGNSA, per germline. Trimming pared 11 bases from V and 2 bases from J, leaving 18 bases between. The DNA of the CDR3 is TGTGCCCTCGCGGAGGGGGTGCTCAACACTGAAGCTTTCTTT. The encoded protein is CALAEGVLNTEAFF.

The V gene is TRBV15, the J gene TRBJ2-2; a possible D gene is TRBD1 (6 bases). The CDR3 loop spans 15 amino acids. V was trimmed by 2 bases and J by 5 bases, leaving 12 bases between them. In germline, CDR1 is LNHNV, CDR2 YYDKDF (reference sequence). This CDR3 reads CATSRTRGGTGELFF. As DNA, the CDR3 is TGTGCCACCAGCAGAACCAGGGGCGGGACCGGGGAGCTGTTTTTT.

This clone has only a few counts. The CDR3 reads CASSVGGEQYF. In DNA, the CDR3 is TGCGCCAGCAGTGTGGGGGGCGAGCAGTACTTC. V gene TRBV10-1 combines with J gene TRBJ2-7; D might be TRBD2 (6 bases). Trimming left V 4 bases short and J 6 bases short, with 7 bases between. Germline-derived CDR1 and CDR2 are WNHNN and SYGVQD (reference sequence). The CDR3 has 11 amino acids.

This clone was counted once. The genes are TRBV5-1 and TRBJ2-6; the match to TRBD1 covers 9 bases. Germline assignment: CDR1 SGHRS and CDR2 YFSETQ. V lost 6 bases to trimming and J lost 0 bases; unmatched junction nucleotides: 7. The CDR3 runs 17 residues. In nucleotides, the CDR3 is TGCGCCAGCACCATGACAGGGGGGTACTCTGGGGCCAACGTCCTGACTTTC. Translating it yields CASTMTGGYSGANVLTF.

The chain has TRBV29-1 and TRBJ1-1; 9 nucleotides line up with TRBD1. The germline CDR1 and CDR2 sequences are SQVTM and ANQGSEA. J lost 7 bases, V lost 5 bases, and 5 bases had no gene match. The CDR3 totals 12 residues. The CDR3 sequence: CSVSGTGSEAFF. In DNA, the CDR3 is TGCAGCGTTTCTGGGACAGGGAGTGAAGCTTTCTTT.

The chain uses TRBV19 and TRBJ2-7; D gene unclear. Deletions cut 5 bases from V and 6 bases from J, with 17 bases between. The germline V gene has CDR1 LNHDA and CDR2 SQIVND (reference sequence). The CDR3 has 14 residues. Here the CDR3 DNA reads TGTGCCAGTAGTCCCCAGAAAGACATGACCGAGCAGTACTTC. Its translation: CASSPQKDMTEQYF.

The chain links TRBV5-1 to TRBJ2-5; TRBD2 matches 8 bases. The CDR3 runs 16 residues. V shed 0 bases and J 2 bases; nucleotides not matched to a gene: 6. CDR1 is SGHRS and CDR2 is YFSETQ in the germline V gene. CDR3 nucleotides: TGCGCCAGCAGCTTGGAGCCAGCGGGGGTACAAGAGACCCAGTACTTC. Residues: CASSLEPAGVQETQYF.

Only a few counts were recorded for this clone. V usage is TRBV30 and J usage is TRBJ1-5; D is uncertain. CDR1 is GTSNPN and CDR2 is SVGIG in the germline V gene (reference sequence). This CDR3 has 13 residues. V lost 3 bases, J lost 5 bases, and 11 bases lay in between. In nucleotides, the CDR3 is TGTGCCTGGAGCGGGCAGAGATATCAGCCCCAGCATTTT. Its translation is CAWSGQRYQPQHF.

This chain uses TRBV10-2 with TRBJ1-1, with TRBD1 matching over 7 bases. Losses at the gene ends were 7 bases for V and 0 bases for J; bases not matched to a gene: 8. The CDR3 is made up of 15 amino acids. Germline V lookup: CDR1 WSHSY, CDR2 SAAADI. DNA for the CDR3: TGCGCCAGCAAGACCGGGACAGTCGTGAACACTGAAGCTTTCTTT. Residues: CASKTGTVVNTEAFF.

This clone appeared once. This chain connects TRBV6-1 to TRBJ2-7; D remains ambiguous. The CDR3 covers 16 residues. CDR1 and CDR2 (germline): MNHNS, SASEGT. Trimming left V 2 bases short and J 1 base short, with 15 bases between. CDR3 sequence (DNA): TGTGCCAGCAGTGAACTATTATGGCGGCCGTCCTACGAGCAGTACTTC. It codes for CASSELLWRPSYEQYF.

The V call is TRBV5-1, the J call TRBJ1-1; 9 nucleotides align to TRBD1. Germline V gene sequence: CDR1 SGHRS, CDR2 YFSETQ. The CDR3 runs to 18 residues. Unmatched junction bases numbered 14, after V lost 4 bases and J lost 1 base. The CDR3 sequence: CASSPTTGGGIGNTEAFF. The CDR3 DNA sequence: TGCGCCAGCAGCCCTACCACAGGGGGCGGGATAGGGAACACTGAAGCTTTCTTT.

The chain employs TRBV7-9 and TRBJ2-1; D is ambiguous. Trimming took off 1 base at V and 1 base at J, with 2 bases between the two ends. This CDR3 comprises 13 residues. Germline CDR1 reads SEHNR; CDR2 reads FQNEAQ (reference sequence). The CDR3 bases are TGTGCCAGCAGCTTAGGGTCCTACAATGAGCAGTTCTTC. Protein: CASSLGSYNEQFF.

This chain connects TRBV10-1 to TRBJ2-1, with 11 bases identical to TRBD2. With 4 bases clipped from V and 9 bases from J, the junction kept 5 bases outside the gene matches. Germline V gene lookup returns CDR1 WNHNN and CDR2 SYGVQD (reference sequence). This CDR3 is built from 14 residues. In nucleotides, the CDR3 is TGCGCCAGCAGTGCTAGCGGGGGGTTGGGTGAGCAGTTCTTC. Protein: CASSASGGLGEQFF.

The rearrangement uses TRBV30 and TRBJ1-2, with 9 positions matching TRBD1. This CDR3 is 15 amino acids long. Germline V gives CDR1 GTSNPN, CDR2 SVGIG (reference sequence). V dropped 3 bases and J dropped 2; count of bases not matched to a gene: 7. The CDR3 nucleotides read TGTGCCTGGAGGTACGGGACAGGGAAAAACTATGGCTACACCTTC. It is translated as CAWRYGTGKNYGYTF.

DNA of the CDR3: TGTGCCAGCACTCCAATTGCTTTGCTGGTGGGTACCACTGAAGCTTTCTTT. Translation gives CASTPIALLVGTTEAFF. The J gene is TRBJ1-1, the V gene TRBV2; unclear D gene. Trimming shortened V by 7 bases and J by 4 bases, and 25 bases separated the two germline ends. Germline V gives CDR1 SNHLY, CDR2 FYNNEI. This CDR3 region has 17 residues.

This clone showed up just a few times. The J gene is TRBJ2-7, the V gene TRBV7-2, with D tentatively TRBD1 (7 bases). V gave up 2 bases and J gave up 4 bases, with 15 bases separating them. This CDR3 is built from 15 residues. CDR1 SGHTA and CDR2 FQGNSA come from the germline V gene. The CDR3 protein is CASSLSGAGGYEQYF. For the CDR3, the DNA is TGTGCCAGCAGCTTATCCGGGGCAGGGGGGTACGAGCAGTACTTC. The whole variable domain, filled in from reference TRBV7-2 and TRBJ2-7, reads GAGVSQSPSNKVTEKGKDVELRCDPISGHTALYWYRQSLGQGLEFLIYFQGNSAPDKSGLPSDRFSAERTGGSVSTLTIQRTQQEDSAVYLCASSLSGAGGYEQYFGPGTRLTVT.

The chain combines TRBV11-2 with TRBJ2-1, with D maybe TRBD1 (5 bases). The CDR3 totals 14 residues. V lost 0 bases and J 9 bases, leaving 12 bases between the germline ends. Germline CDR1 is SGHAT and CDR2 is FQNNGV. In DNA, the CDR3 is TGTGCCAGCAGCTTAGACCCAAAAACAGGTGAGCAGTTCTTC. Its protein is CASSLDPKTGEQFF.

The chain employs TRBV6-5 and TRBJ2-2; 8 bases are a match to TRBD2. Germline V gene data show CDR1 as MNHEY and CDR2 as SVGAGI. This CDR3 is 15 amino acids long. V was clipped by 7 bases and J by 3 bases; unmatched bases: 7. The CDR3 coding sequence is TGTGCCAGCAAGACGGGGGGGTCTCACACCGGGGAGCTGTTTTTT. The encoded protein is CASKTGGSHTGELFF.

This sequence joins TRBV4-1 and TRBJ1-1; unclear D gene. V gave up 0 bases and J gave up 6 bases, with 5 bases separating them. Germline lookup yields CDR1 MGHRA and CDR2 YSYEKL. The CDR3 sequence is 12 residues long. CDR3 sequence (DNA): TGCGCCAGCAGCCAAGATTTGGCTGAAGCTTTCTTT. This sequence encodes CASSQDLAEAFF.

This clone was recorded a few times. The J gene is TRBJ1-2, the V gene TRBV12-5, with a possible D match to TRBD1 (6 bases). V lost 0 bases and J 2 bases, leaving 16 bases between the germline ends. Germline loops: CDR1 LGHNT, CDR2 FRNRAP. This CDR3 spans 17 amino acids. CDR3 nucleotides: TGTGCTAGTGGTTTGGTACACCTTTGGACAGCGAACTATGGCTACACCTTC. Its translation is CASGLVHLWTANYGYTF.

The rearrangement joins TRBV7-2 to TRBJ1-5; TRBD1 matches 7 bases. V shed 1 base and J 6 bases; nucleotides not matched to a gene: 6. CDR3 length equals 15 residues. CDR1 SGHTA and CDR2 FQGNSA come from the germline V gene. The CDR3 DNA sequence: TGTGCCAGCAGCTTAGTGACAGGGAAGGCTCAGCCCCAGCATTTT. It encodes CASSLVTGKAQPQHF.

This sequence joins TRBV5-1 and TRBJ1-4; D is possibly TRBD1 (5 bases). The V end was cut by 4 bases, the J end by 8 bases, with 15 bases between. Germline CDR1 SGHRS, CDR2 YFSETQ. The CDR3 has 14 residues. The CDR3 nucleotides are TGCGCCAGCAGCGAATCAGGGCCGGGGGAAAAACTGTTTTTT. It encodes CASSESGPGEKLFF.